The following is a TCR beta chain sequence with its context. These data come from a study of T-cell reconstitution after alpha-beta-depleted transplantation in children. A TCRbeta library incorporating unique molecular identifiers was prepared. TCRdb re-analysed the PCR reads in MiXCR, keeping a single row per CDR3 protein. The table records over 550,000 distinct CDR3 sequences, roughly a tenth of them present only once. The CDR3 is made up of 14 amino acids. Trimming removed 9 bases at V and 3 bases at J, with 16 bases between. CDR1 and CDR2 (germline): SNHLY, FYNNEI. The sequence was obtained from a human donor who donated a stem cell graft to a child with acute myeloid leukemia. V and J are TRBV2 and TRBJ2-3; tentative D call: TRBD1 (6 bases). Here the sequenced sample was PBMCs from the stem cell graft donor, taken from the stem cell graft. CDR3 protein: CASQGQGLTDTQYF. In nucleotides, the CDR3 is TGTGCCAGTCAGGGGCAGGGGCTAACAGATACGCAGTATTTT.